Detailed here is one T cell receptor beta chain. As yet, its antigen is unknown. These data belong to a study of cytomegalovirus exposure and HLA in healthy donors. Findings and caveats of the study: Many donors carried some public TCRs, although rarity characterized most TCR sequences. The tendency of first-cohort TCR clusters to co-occur in the 90 to 150 validation repertoires emerged from a later analysis.

Germline lookup yields CDR1 MNHEY and CDR2 SVGAGI. The CDR3 runs to 15 residues. Trimming left V 6 bases short and J 5 bases short, with 16 bases between. Generated by immunoSEQ multiplex PCR, the TCRdb table keeps only in-frame clones and is missing some. Of about 160,000 clones listed, under 90% were seen once; the top ten hold under 13%. This chain uses TRBV6-5 with TRBJ2-2; the D gene is possibly TRBD1 (6 bases). Sequences were obtained from PBMCs. This receptor was identified in a woman under 30 in good health and CMV-seropositive. The CDR3 here is CASRPQGSYTGELFF. The CDR3 coding sequence is TGTGCCAGCAGACCACAGGGATCCTATACCGGGGAGCTGTTTTTT.